This TCR beta chain stems from a study of blood T cell repertoires in COVID-19. Study context: Acute and convalescent COVID-19 samples came from the United States, Italy and Spain. Sources were T cells, B-cell-depleted T cells, or PBMCs; the material itself was cDNA or gDNA.

The authors' processing: From reference gene primer amplification, estimates of nucleated cell counts were derived. The data were produced by immunoSEQ multiplex PCR, yet TCRdb's version contains in-frame clones alone and is incomplete. The V and J calls and the clone size are those of that table, but D and trimming were determined from the DNA. The table has over 60,000 clones, 65% to 90% seen once. The CDR3 length is 15 residues. Germline values: CDR1 LGHDT, CDR2 YNNKEL (reference sequence). With 3 bases clipped from V and 2 bases from J, the junction kept 6 bases outside the gene matches. Sequencing was performed on peripheral blood. This sequence originates from a man aged 70 or older with active or convalescent COVID-19. J is TRBJ2-7 and V is TRBV3-1 (or the pseudogene TRBV3-2); 8 nucleotides match TRBD2. CDR3 in DNA: TGTGCCAGCAGCCAGATGGCGGGAGGCGCCTACGAGCAGTACTTC. This codes for CASSQMAGGAYEQYF.